The 28 T cell receptor beta chains below were found in one sample sequenced in a study of cytomegalovirus exposure and HLA in healthy donors (dated by TCRdb to the late 2010s). Library construction relied on the immunoSEQ multiplex PCR assay. For the multiplex PCR, a mixture combining 60 forward primers for TCR Vbeta segments and 13 reverse primers for TCR Jbeta segments was used. What TCRdb holds here is the immuneACCESS table cut down to in-frame rearrangements. Part of the clones is not present; checked against another copy, under half of the missing clones reflect an unresolved V gene, and the others are unexplained. The sample table shows about 110,000 clones, and roughly 80% are seen once. The top ten clonotypes cover roughly 8% of the sample. Material: PBMCs. The receptors stem from a woman aged 50 to 60 in good health and CMV-seropositive.

This clone was picked up one time. This rearrangement joins TRBV5-1 to TRBJ2-2; the match to TRBD1 covers 8 bases. J gave up 2 bases and V 1 base, and 1 base lay outside the gene matches. CDR1 and CDR2 (germline): SGHRS, YFSETQ. The CDR3 covers 15 residues. CDR3 protein: CASSLPGGNTGELFF. CDR3 sequence (DNA): TGCGCCAGCAGCTTGCCAGGGGGCAACACCGGGGAGCTGTTTTTT.

This chain links TRBV27 with TRBJ2-1; D remains unclear. CDR1 and CDR2 from the germline V gene are MNHEY and SMNVEV (reference sequence). The CDR3 runs to 15 residues. The germline V and J ends were trimmed by 4 bases and 4 bases, with 14 bases remaining between them. The CDR3 nucleotides read TGTGCCAGCAGTTCGACCTTGCTAGTATACAATGAGCAGTTCTTC. This sequence encodes CASSSTLLVYNEQFF.

V is TRBV6-6 and J is TRBJ2-7; 7 positions agree with TRBD2. Germline V gene data show CDR1 as MNHNY and CDR2 as SVGAGI (reference sequence). The V gene end was trimmed by 6 bases and the J gene end by 5 bases; junction bases not matched to a gene: 7. The CDR3 has 13 residues. The DNA for the CDR3 is TGTGCCAGCAGCCTAGTCAGCGGGGACGAGCAGTACTTC. Its translation is CASSLVSGDEQYF.

The rearrangement uses TRBV7-9 and TRBJ2-7; TRBD1 matches at 9 bases. The CDR3 sequence is 14 residues long. V shed 3 bases, J shed 5 bases, and the junction held 5 bases outside the gene matches. The V gene's germline CDR1 is SEHNR and CDR2 FQNEAQ (reference sequence). DNA for the CDR3: TGTGCCAGCAGCTTGGACAGGGGAGGTCACGAGCAGTACTTC. Translated: CASSLDRGGHEQYF.

The rearrangement joins TRBV6-5 to TRBJ2-7, with D possibly matching TRBD2 (5 bases). The ends were cut back, 8 bases at V and 6 bases at J, with 23 bases in the middle. The CDR3 sequence is 15 residues long. The V gene's germline CDR1 is MNHEY and CDR2 SVGAGI. CDR3 protein: CASGSFGLIDREQYF. CDR3 DNA: TGTGCCAGCGGCAGTTTTGGACTCATTGACCGCGAGCAGTACTTC.

The gene calls are TRBV9 and TRBJ2-3; 7 bases align to TRBD2. With 0 bases clipped from V and 1 base from J, the junction kept 2 bases outside the gene matches. CDR1 SGDLS and CDR2 YYNGEE come from the germline V gene. The CDR3 loop spans 15 amino acids. CDR3 region: CASSVAAGGTDTQYF. In nucleotides, the CDR3 is TGTGCCAGCAGCGTAGCGGCGGGGGGCACAGATACGCAGTATTTT.

The rearrangement joins TRBV4-3 to TRBJ2-1; 7 bases fit TRBD2. The CDR3 has 14 amino acids. CDR1 is LGHNA, CDR2 YSLEER, per germline. The V gene end was trimmed by 1 base and the J gene end by 6 bases; junction bases not matched to a gene: 3. CDR3 DNA sequence: TGCGCCAGCAGCCAAGGGTGGACTAGCAATGAGCAGTTCTTC. It codes for CASSQGWTSNEQFF.

This chain joins TRBV7-3 and TRBJ2-1; 9 positions match TRBD2. With 5 bases clipped from V and 3 bases from J, the junction kept 11 bases outside the gene matches. Per germline, CDR1 SGHTA and CDR2 FQGTGA. The CDR3 runs to 17 residues. CDR3 nucleotide sequence: TGTGCCAGCAGCCTCCTCGGCCTAGCGGGACTCTACAATGAGCAGTTCTTC. This encodes CASSLLGLAGLYNEQFF.

In its sample, this clone was seen once. The rearrangement links TRBV13 to TRBJ2-6; D is perhaps TRBD2 (6 bases). The CDR3 is made up of 16 amino acids. Germline assignment: CDR1 PRHDT and CDR2 FYEKMQ (reference sequence). Trimming took off 5 bases at V and 4 bases at J, with 15 bases between the two ends. CDR3 amino acids: CASSQDGGQGANVLTF. The CDR3 coding sequence is TGTGCCAGCAGCCAAGACGGGGGTCAGGGGGCCAACGTCCTGACTTTC.

A single count supports this clone. The chain recombines TRBV11-2 with TRBJ1-2, with 9 bases identical to TRBD1. Trimming removed 5 bases from V and 7 bases from J; junction bases left unmatched: 11. The CDR3 runs to 15 residues. Germline CDR1 and CDR2: SGHAT and FQNNGV. This CDR3 is CASSRYDRGSGGYTF. CDR3 coding DNA: TGTGCCAGCAGCCGATACGACAGGGGGTCCGGTGGCTACACCTTC.

A few counts support this clone. The rearrangement uses TRBV5-1 and TRBJ2-5; no reliable D call. V was clipped by 4 bases and J by 3 bases, with 4 bases between them. CDR1 is SGHRS and CDR2 is YFSETQ in the germline V gene. The CDR3 spans 11 residues. The CDR3 reads CASSTEETQYF. The DNA of the CDR3 is TGCGCCAGCAGCACTGAAGAGACCCAGTACTTC.

A note on this clone: At one end, the junction sequence differs from germline, possibly due to a read error. V and J are TRBV5-4 and TRBJ1-2; 7 bases map to TRBD1. The CDR3 has 12 residues. Germline loops: CDR1 SGHNT, CDR2 YYREEE (reference sequence). The CDR3 sequence: CASSLVTDRWSF. The CDR3 DNA sequence: TGTGCCAGCAGCTTGGTTACGGACAGGTGGTCCTTC.

This chain joins TRBV7-6 and TRBJ2-3; 11 bases are shared with TRBD2. CDR1 is SGHVS, CDR2 FNYEAQ, per germline. This CDR3 comprises 15 residues. V gave up 5 bases and J gave up 3 bases; unmatched junction bases: 4. CDR3 coding DNA: TGTGCCAGCAGCCATAGCGGGGGGGCGACAGATACGCAGTATTTT. This translates into CASSHSGGATDTQYF. Combining the CDR3 with reference TRBV7-6 and TRBJ2-3 gives the whole variable domain GAGVSQSPRYKVTKRGQDVALRCDPISGHVSLYWYRQALGQGPEFLTYFNYEAQQDKSGLPNDRFSAERPEGSISTLTIQRTEQRDSAMYRCASSHSGGATDTQYFGPGTRLTVL.

CDR3 protein: CASSLGASSYNSPLHF. CDR3 bases: TGTGCCAGCAGCTTGGGGGCGAGCTCCTATAATTCACCCCTCCACTTT. The chain combines TRBV5-4 with TRBJ1-6; no definite D call. V lost 0 bases and J lost 0, with 7 bases in between. Germline V gene lookup returns CDR1 SGHNT and CDR2 YYREEE (reference sequence). This CDR3 has 16 residues.

The chain recombines TRBV6-6 with TRBJ2-2; 9 bases fit TRBD1. Germline CDR1 is MNHNY and CDR2 is SVGAGI (reference sequence). Germline trimming cut 10 bases from V and 1 base from J; bases unmatched to any gene: 10. The CDR3 consists of 16 residues. CDR3 region: CATLGTGIVNTGELFF. DNA of the CDR3: TGTGCCACCTTAGGGACAGGGATCGTGAACACCGGGGAGCTGTTTTTT.

The J gene is TRBJ2-3, the V gene TRBV5-4; TRBD2 is a possible D gene (6 bases). Germline V gives CDR1 SGHNT, CDR2 YYREEE (reference sequence). V shed 3 bases and J shed 4 bases, with 21 bases lying between them. The CDR3 runs 17 residues. This CDR3 reads CASSSPGSESFSDTQYF. In DNA, the CDR3 is TGTGCCAGCAGCTCCCCCGGGAGTGAGTCGTTCTCAGATACGCAGTATTTT.

The chain links TRBV11-3 to TRBJ2-7; 11 bases map to TRBD2. Germline assignment: CDR1 SGHNT and CDR2 YENEEA. Losses at the gene ends were 5 bases for V and 6 bases for J; bases not matched to a gene: 12. This CDR3 comprises 16 residues. The CDR3 region is CASSHFSGGVGGEQYF. Here the CDR3 DNA reads TGTGCCAGCAGCCACTTTAGCGGGGGGGTCGGAGGCGAGCAGTACTTC.

This sequence joins TRBV7-9 and TRBJ2-7; D is uncertain. Trimming left V 1 base short and J 4 bases short, with 14 bases between. The CDR3 loop spans 15 amino acids. CDR1 is SEHNR, CDR2 FQNEAQ, per germline (reference sequence). CDR3 amino acids: CASSLGSDPVYEQYF. The CDR3 DNA is TGTGCCAGCAGCTTAGGAAGCGACCCCGTTTACGAGCAGTACTTC. Using reference TRBV7-9 and TRBJ2-7 for the parts outside the CDR3, the full variable domain is DTGVSQNPRHKITKRGQNVTFRCDPISEHNRLYWYRQTLGQGPEFLTYFQNEAQLEKSRLLSDRFSAERPKGSFSTLEIQRTEQGDSAMYLCASSLGSDPVYEQYFGPGTRLTVT.

The CDR3 sequence is CASIRQGGDTQYF. The CDR3 DNA follows: TGTGCCAGCATTAGACAGGGGGGGGATACGCAGTATTTT. V usage is TRBV6-5 and J usage is TRBJ2-3, with 9 nucleotides matching TRBD1. The CDR3 consists of 13 residues. V was pared by 7 bases and J by 6 bases, with 5 bases of the junction left unmatched. Germline CDR1 is MNHEY and CDR2 is SVGAGI.

This clone was counted at least ten times. The chain uses TRBV19 and TRBJ1-1, with D perhaps matching TRBD1 (6 bases). Germline V gene sequence: CDR1 LNHDA, CDR2 SQIVND (reference sequence). The CDR3 sequence is 17 residues long. Between the trimmed V and J ends, which lost 5 bases and 5 bases, there was a span of 24 bases. The CDR3: CASSARRRGPRGTEAFF. The CDR3 DNA sequence: TGTGCCAGTAGTGCTAGACGCAGGGGCCCCCGAGGAACTGAAGCTTTCTTT.

The chain links TRBV9 to TRBJ2-2, with D tentatively TRBD2 (7 bases). V was cut by 0 bases and J by 4 bases, with 19 bases left in between. In germline, CDR1 is SGDLS, CDR2 YYNGEE. There are 18 residues in the CDR3. CDR3 coding DNA: TGTGCCAGCAGCGTAGGCCCTACAGGGAGGGTAGGCACCGGGGAGCTGTTTTTT. It translates to CASSVGPTGRVGTGELFF.

With regard to this clone: An end of the junction differs from the germline gene, which may be a read error. The chain is built from TRBV5-6 and TRBJ2-4, with D possibly being TRBD2 (7 bases). The CDR3 totals 15 residues. Germline CDR1 is SGHDT and CDR2 is YYEEEE. The CDR3 DNA reads as TGTGCCAGCAGTCCCTGGGGGGGCGGCAAAAACAGTCAGTACTTC. This encodes CASSPWGGGKNSQYF.

The chain links TRBV11-2 to TRBJ2-6; weak D call: TRBD2 (5 bases). The V gene lost 5 bases and the J gene lost 5 bases, with 13 bases spanning the gap. The CDR3 runs to 15 residues. The germline CDR1 and CDR2 sequences are SGHAT and FQNNGV. CDR3 residues: CASSREPLRANVLTF. CDR3 coding DNA: TGTGCCAGCAGCCGGGAACCTCTAAGGGCCAACGTCCTGACTTTC.

The J gene is TRBJ2-7, the V gene TRBV29-1; D might be TRBD1 (5 bases). Trimming pared 5 bases from V and 1 base from J, leaving 12 bases between. The CDR3 has 13 amino acids. The V gene's germline CDR1 is SQVTM and CDR2 ANQGSEA. DNA of the CDR3: TGCAGCGTTCTCGCCGACAGTTCCTACGAGCAGTACTTC. It encodes CSVLADSSYEQYF.

The chain employs TRBV4-1 and TRBJ1-2; 10 bases agree with TRBD1. Losses at the gene ends were 5 bases for V and 8 bases for J; bases not matched to a gene: 14. The CDR3 runs 16 residues. Per the germline V gene, CDR1 is MGHRA and CDR2 is YSYEKL. The CDR3 is CASSFGGSGTGVGYTF. The CDR3 DNA reads as TGCGCCAGCAGCTTCGGGGGCTCCGGGACAGGGGTCGGCTACACCTTC.

V is TRBV6-6 and J is TRBJ2-5; 10 bases fit TRBD2. Germline lookup yields CDR1 MNHNY and CDR2 SVGAGI (reference sequence). The CDR3 runs 16 residues. Trimming cost V 7 bases and J 2 bases; bases outside gene matches: 10. CDR3 protein: CASTLRTSGAQETQYF. The CDR3 DNA follows: TGTGCCAGCACCCTCCGGACTAGCGGAGCTCAAGAGACCCAGTACTTC.

The chain has TRBV29-1 and TRBJ2-3; 8 bases are shared with TRBD2. This CDR3 contains 12 residues. The V gene end was trimmed by 5 bases and the J gene end by 4 bases; junction bases not matched to a gene: 2. CDR1 is SQVTM and CDR2 is ANQGSEA in the germline V gene. The CDR3 loop is CSVSTSADTQYF. Here the CDR3 DNA reads TGCAGCGTTTCGACTAGCGCAGATACGCAGTATTTT.

V usage is TRBV11-2 and J usage is TRBJ1-3, with D perhaps matching TRBD1 (5 bases). The CDR3 length is 16 residues. The germline V gene encodes CDR1 SGHAT and CDR2 FQNNGV. The V end lost 5 bases, the J end lost 0 bases, and 14 bases lay between the germline ends. CDR3 loop: CASSPGVALSGNTIYF. CDR3 DNA sequence: TGTGCCAGCAGCCCGGGGGTGGCGCTCTCTGGAAACACCATATATTTT.